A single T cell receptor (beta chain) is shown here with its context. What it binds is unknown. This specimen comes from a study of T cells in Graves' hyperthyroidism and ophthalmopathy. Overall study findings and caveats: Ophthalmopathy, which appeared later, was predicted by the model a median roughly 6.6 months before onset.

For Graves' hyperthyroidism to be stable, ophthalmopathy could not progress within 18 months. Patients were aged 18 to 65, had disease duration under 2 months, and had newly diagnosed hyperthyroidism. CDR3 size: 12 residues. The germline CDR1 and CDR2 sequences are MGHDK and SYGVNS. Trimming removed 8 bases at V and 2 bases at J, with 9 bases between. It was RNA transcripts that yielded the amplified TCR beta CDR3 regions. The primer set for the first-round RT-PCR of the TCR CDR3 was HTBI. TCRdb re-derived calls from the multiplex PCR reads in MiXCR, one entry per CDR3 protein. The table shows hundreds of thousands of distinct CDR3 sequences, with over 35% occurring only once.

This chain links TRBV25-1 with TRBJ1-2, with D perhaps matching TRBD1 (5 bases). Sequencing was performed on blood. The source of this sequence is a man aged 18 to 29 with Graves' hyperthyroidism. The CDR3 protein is CASVEGNYGYTF. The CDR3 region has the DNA TGTGCCAGCGTTGAGGGGAACTATGGCTACACCTTC.